Presented here are 21 T cell receptor beta chains from one specimen sequenced in a study of cytomegalovirus exposure and HLA in healthy donors. 60 Vbeta and 13 Jbeta primers were used in PCR. TCRdb's copy holds only in-frame clones and misses some; the assay was immunoSEQ multiplex PCR. The sample has about 80,000 clones, around 62% seen once. The specimen sequenced was PBMCs. These receptors originate from a male donor in good health and CMV-seropositive.

This clone came up a few times. The chain recombines TRBV7-9 with TRBJ2-3; no firm D call. Trimming removed 2 bases at V and 6 bases at J, with 12 bases between. The CDR3 loop spans 14 amino acids. Germline V CDR1 and CDR2: SEHNR, FQNEAQ (reference sequence). Written as DNA, the CDR3 is TGTGCCAGCAGCTTACTAGGCCCGGTGGATACGCAGTATTTT. It codes for CASSLLGPVDTQYF.

In this sample, this clone turned up a few times. The chain recombines TRBV28 with TRBJ1-2; TRBD1 aligns across 9 bases. The germline V gene has CDR1 MDHEN and CDR2 SYDVKM. The CDR3 is 17 amino acids. The V and J ends lost 4 bases and 8 bases, in that order; junction bases with no gene match: 17. In DNA form, the CDR3 reads TGTGCCAGCAGTTCCCCAAGTACAGGGGGCCCCCTTCGAGGCTACACCTTC. Amino acids: CASSSPSTGGPLRGYTF.

This clone was counted between two and nine times. The V and J genes are TRBV5-4 and TRBJ2-3; 13 bases map to TRBD2. This CDR3 is 15 amino acids long. Germline assignment: CDR1 SGHNT and CDR2 YYREEE (reference sequence). With 5 bases clipped from V and 3 bases from J, the junction kept 3 bases outside the gene matches. The CDR3 here is CASRLAGGGTDTQYF. CDR3 nucleotide sequence: TGTGCCAGCAGACTAGCGGGGGGGGGAACAGATACGCAGTATTTT.

This sequence joins TRBV7-2 and TRBJ1-2; the match to TRBD1 covers 7 bases. This CDR3 is 17 amino acids long. Germline V CDR1 and CDR2: SGHTA, FQGNSA. Trimming took 5 bases from V and 0 from J; bases not matched to a gene: 12. The CDR3 loop is CASSLDRVTSSNYGYTF. The CDR3 bases are TGTGCCAGCAGCCTTGACAGGGTGACTTCCTCTAACTATGGCTACACCTTC.

The V call is TRBV7-9, the J call TRBJ2-3, with 11 nucleotides matching TRBD2. The CDR3 consists of 17 residues. Germline V lookup: CDR1 SEHNR, CDR2 FQNEAQ (reference sequence). V was clipped by 2 bases and J by 1 base; unmatched bases: 5. DNA of the CDR3: TGTGCCAGCAGCTTAAGTATAGCGGGAGGGGGCACAGATACGCAGTATTTT. This codes for CASSLSIAGGGTDTQYF.

The chain links TRBV5-6 to TRBJ1-2; a weak D match, TRBD1 (5 bases). The CDR3 is 14 residues long. V gave up 0 bases and J gave up 5 bases, with 11 bases separating them. The germline V gene encodes CDR1 SGHDT and CDR2 YYEEEE. The CDR3 DNA reads TGTGCCAGCAGCTTGGTGGGGGAGGGGTATGGCTACACCTTC. Translation gives CASSLVGEGYGYTF.

The rearrangement joins TRBV6-1 to TRBJ2-7; maybe TRBD1 (6 bases). The V end lost 6 bases, the J end lost 3 bases, and 9 bases lay between the germline ends. Germline values: CDR1 MNHNS, CDR2 SASEGT. The CDR3 is 12 residues long. The CDR3 DNA reads TGTGCCAGCAGGGGGACAAACTACGAGCAGTACTTC. Encoded protein: CASRGTNYEQYF.

The chain uses TRBV7-9 and TRBJ2-1, with 7 bases lining up with TRBD1. The length of the CDR3 is 19 residues. CDR1 and CDR2 from the germline V gene are SEHNR and FQNEAQ (reference sequence). V shed 5 bases and J 1 base; nucleotides not matched to a gene: 17. The DNA of the CDR3 is TGTGCCAGCAGCCCCAGGGGGACCGACGATAGGGTGTCCTACAATGAGCAGTTCTTC. Residues: CASSPRGTDDRVSYNEQFF.

This clone has a handful of counts. The chain uses TRBV29-1 and TRBJ2-5; D perhaps matches TRBD2 (6 bases). The CDR3 spans 11 residues. The V end lost 5 bases, the J end lost 5 bases, and 9 bases lay between the germline ends. CDR1 is SQVTM, CDR2 ANQGSEA, per germline. The CDR3 loop reads CSVPRGETQYF. For the CDR3, the DNA is TGCAGCGTTCCCCGGGGGGAGACCCAGTACTTC.

In its sample, this clone was seen a few times. The CDR3 bases are TGTGCCAGCAGCTTAGCTCCACCTGGACAGGGCTATGGCTACACCTTC. It translates to CASSLAPPGQGYGYTF. The chain carries TRBV7-9 and TRBJ1-2, with 8 bases that match TRBD1. Germline lookup yields CDR1 SEHNR and CDR2 FQNEAQ (reference sequence). The CDR3 consists of 16 residues. V was pared by 0 bases and J by 4 bases, with 7 bases of the junction left unmatched.

V is TRBV28 and J is TRBJ1-5; D is perhaps TRBD1 (5 bases). Trimming shortened V by 7 bases and J by 6 bases, and 22 bases separated the two germline ends. Germline CDR1 is MDHEN and CDR2 is SYDVKM. CDR3 length: 16 amino acids. This CDR3 reads CASIPAQGISSQPQHF. The CDR3 coding sequence is TGTGCCAGCATCCCTGCCCAGGGAATTAGCTCTCAGCCCCAGCATTTT. Complete variable domain (other parts from reference TRBV28 and TRBJ1-5): DVKVTQSSRYLVKRTGEKVFLECVQDMDHENMFWYRQDPGLGLRLIYFSYDVKMKEKGDIPEGYSVSREKKERFSLILESASTNQTSMYLCASIPAQGISSQPQHFGDGTRLSIL.

This clone was observed a handful of times. The gene calls are TRBV4-2 and TRBJ1-5, with TRBD1 as a possible D gene (6 bases). The CDR3 is made up of 15 amino acids. V shed 5 bases and J shed 0 bases, with 11 bases lying between them. Germline V CDR1 and CDR2: LGHNA, YNFKEQ. The CDR3 is CASSLDRASNQPQHF. CDR3 sequence (DNA): TGTGCCAGCAGCTTGGACAGAGCTAGCAATCAGCCCCAGCATTTT.

The rearrangement links TRBV5-4 to TRBJ2-2; 9 nucleotides line up with TRBD2. This CDR3 is 17 amino acids long. The trim removed 1 base at V and 3 bases at J, leaving 7 bases unmatched. Germline lookup yields CDR1 SGHNT and CDR2 YYREEE (reference sequence). In DNA form, the CDR3 reads TGTGCCAGCAGCTTGTCTAGCGGGGCACGGGACACCGGGGAGCTGTTTTTT. Translation: CASSLSSGARDTGELFF.

The chain employs TRBV7-2 and TRBJ2-1; D possibly corresponds to TRBD2 (5 bases). The CDR3 length is 14 residues. Trimming shortened V by 1 base and J by 9 bases, and 13 bases separated the two germline ends. Germline CDR1 reads SGHTA; CDR2 reads FQGNSA. The DNA of the CDR3 is TGTGCCAGCAGCTTAGGGACTGCCTTCGGTGAGCAGTTCTTC. As protein: CASSLGTAFGEQFF.

This sequence joins TRBV15 and TRBJ2-2; the match to TRBD2 covers 13 bases. The CDR3 spans 18 residues. With V trimmed by 3 bases and J by 0 bases, 4 bases remained unmatched. The germline gives CDR1 LNHNV, CDR2 YYDKDF (reference sequence). CDR3 region: CATSRGLAGPANTGELFF. For the CDR3, the DNA is TGTGCCACCAGCAGGGGACTAGCGGGGCCGGCGAACACCGGGGAGCTGTTTTTT.

The chain couples TRBV19 to TRBJ1-5; TRBD1 matches 8 bases. From germline, CDR1 is LNHDA and CDR2 SQIVND (reference sequence). This CDR3 region has 17 residues. The J segment lost 9 bases and the V segment lost 0 bases, leaving 13 bases of the junction unmatched. CDR3 in amino acids: CASSIEGRTGWLSPQHF. DNA of the CDR3: TGTGCCAGTAGTATAGAAGGGAGGACAGGGTGGCTGTCGCCCCAGCATTTT.

This clone was seen just once. This chain links TRBV29-1 with TRBJ2-1; 7 bases line up with TRBD1. V shed 5 bases and J 1 base; nucleotides not matched to a gene: 14. The CDR3 has 17 amino acids. Germline V gene lookup returns CDR1 SQVTM and CDR2 ANQGSEA. CDR3 DNA: TGCAGCGTTAAACGGGACAGTATACTTTTATCCTACAATGAGCAGTTCTTC. It encodes CSVKRDSILLSYNEQFF.

This clone turned up a few times. V usage is TRBV6-5 and J usage is TRBJ2-7; 7 bases line up with TRBD2. Germline assignment: CDR1 MNHEY and CDR2 SVGAGI. CDR3 size: 16 residues. After removal of 2 bases from V and 2 bases from J, the junction contained 9 bases not matched to a gene. The CDR3 nucleotides are TGTGCCAGCAGTTACGCCCGGGCTAGCGGAACCTACGAGCAGTACTTC. Its protein is CASSYARASGTYEQYF.

The chain is built from TRBV7-2 and TRBJ2-5; 10 positions match TRBD1. The germline CDR1 and CDR2 sequences are SGHTA and FQGNSA. J lost 5 bases, V lost 5 bases, and 5 bases had no gene match. This CDR3 has 14 residues. DNA for the CDR3: TGTGCCAGCAGCCGACAGGGGGCGAGGGAGACCCAGTACTTC. Its protein product is CASSRQGARETQYF.

In this sample, this clone turned up a few times. The CDR3 DNA reads TGTGCCTGGCGGCGGGGGCTTGAGCAGTTCTTC. This codes for CAWRRGLEQFF. This chain connects TRBV30 to TRBJ2-1, with D perhaps TRBD2 (7 bases). Trimming shortened V by 5 bases and J by 9 bases, and 11 bases separated the two germline ends. This CDR3 contains 11 residues. Germline-derived CDR1 and CDR2 are GTSNPN and SVGIG (reference sequence).

This clone has more than one count but fewer than ten. The chain is built from TRBV28 and TRBJ2-1, with 14 bases aligning to TRBD2. The junction had 7 bases not matched to a gene; V was cut back by 5 bases and J by 7 bases. CDR1 and CDR2 (germline): MDHEN, SYDVKM. This CDR3 has 16 residues. In nucleotides, the CDR3 is TGTGCCAGCAGTCTTCCCGGGACTAGCGGGAGAAATGAGCAGTTCTTC. Protein product: CASSLPGTSGRNEQFF. Supplemented by reference TRBV28 and TRBJ2-1, the full variable domain reads DVKVTQSSRYLVKRTGEKVFLECVQDMDHENMFWYRQDPGLGLRLIYFSYDVKMKEKGDIPEGYSVSREKKERFSLILESASTNQTSMYLCASSLPGTSGRNEQFFGPGTRLTVL.